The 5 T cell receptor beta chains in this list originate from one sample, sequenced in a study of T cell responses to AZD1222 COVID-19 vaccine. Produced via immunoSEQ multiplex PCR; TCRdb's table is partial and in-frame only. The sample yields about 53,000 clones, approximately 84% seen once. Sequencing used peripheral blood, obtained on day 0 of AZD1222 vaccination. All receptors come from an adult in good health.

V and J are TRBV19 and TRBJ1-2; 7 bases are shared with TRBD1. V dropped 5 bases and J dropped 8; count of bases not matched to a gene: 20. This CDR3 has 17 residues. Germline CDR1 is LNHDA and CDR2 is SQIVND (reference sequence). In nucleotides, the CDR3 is TGTGCCAGTAGTCGACGTCAGAAAACAGGGGCGTTACAGGGCTACACCTTC. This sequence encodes CASSRRQKTGALQGYTF.

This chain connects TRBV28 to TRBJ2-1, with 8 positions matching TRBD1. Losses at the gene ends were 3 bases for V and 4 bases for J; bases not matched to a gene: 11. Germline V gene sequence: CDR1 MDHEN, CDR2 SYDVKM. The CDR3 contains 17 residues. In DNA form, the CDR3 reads TGTGCCAGCAGTTTGATTGCTGGGACAGGAAATTACAATGAGCAGTTCTTC. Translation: CASSLIAGTGNYNEQFF.

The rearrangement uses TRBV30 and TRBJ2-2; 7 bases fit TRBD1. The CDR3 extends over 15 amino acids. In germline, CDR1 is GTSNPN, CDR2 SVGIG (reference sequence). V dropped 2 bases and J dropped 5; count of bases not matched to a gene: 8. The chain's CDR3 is CAWSLGQGDTGELFF. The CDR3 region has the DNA TGTGCCTGGAGTCTAGGGCAGGGGGATACCGGGGAGCTGTTTTTT.

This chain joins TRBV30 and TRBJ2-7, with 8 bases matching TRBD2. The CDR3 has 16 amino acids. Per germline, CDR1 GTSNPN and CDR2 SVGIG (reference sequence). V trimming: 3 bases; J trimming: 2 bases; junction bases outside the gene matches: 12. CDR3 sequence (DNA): TGTGCCTGGAGCCCGCTCCCCCTGACTAGCGCCTACGAGCAGTACTTC. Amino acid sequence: CAWSPLPLTSAYEQYF.

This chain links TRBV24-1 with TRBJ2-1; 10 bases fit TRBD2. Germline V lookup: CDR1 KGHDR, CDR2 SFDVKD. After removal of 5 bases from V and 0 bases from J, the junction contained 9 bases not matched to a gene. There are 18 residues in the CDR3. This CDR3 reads CATSGASGSIGSYNEQFF. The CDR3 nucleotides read TGTGCCACCAGTGGGGCTAGCGGGAGTATAGGCTCCTACAATGAGCAGTTCTTC.